What follows describes a single T cell receptor beta chain. As yet, its antigen is unknown. This specimen belongs to a study of T cell responses to AZD1222 COVID-19 vaccine. Broader study findings: Repertoires were obtained solely post-peak T cell response.

Deletions cut 4 bases from V and 0 bases from J, with 9 bases between. Germline CDR1 and CDR2: SEHNR and FQNEAQ (reference sequence). The CDR3 runs 15 residues. Produced via immunoSEQ multiplex PCR; TCRdb's table is partial and in-frame only. Altogether tens of thousands of clones are present, roughly 80% being singletons, with the ten largest covering roughly 50%. This rearrangement joins TRBV7-9 to TRBJ2-2, with D perhaps TRBD1 (6 bases). The receptor comes from an adult who received the AZD1222 COVID-19 vaccine. The sequencing here drew on peripheral blood, taken 28 days after the second AZD1222 dose. CDR3 loop: CASSYRAPNTGELFF. DNA of the CDR3: TGTGCCAGCAGCTACAGGGCTCCGAACACCGGGGAGCTGTTTTTT.